Each of the 11 T cell receptor beta chains below was sequenced from the same sample in a study of early T cells in non-severe SARS-CoV-2 infection. MiXCR, run by TCRdb on the 5' RACE reads, gives a single entry per CDR3 protein. Of more than 75,000 distinct CDR3 sequences in the sample, under 15% were seen once. The sequencing sample was made of whole blood. These receptors were taken from an adult who was a healthcare worker with PCR-confirmed SARS-CoV-2 infection or an uninfected control (not recorded which).

This clonotype occurred many times. The chain uses TRBV9 and TRBJ2-2; tentative D call: TRBD2 (5 bases). Germline CDR1 and CDR2: SGDLS and YYNGEE. V gave up 0 bases and J gave up 2 bases, with 11 bases separating them. The CDR3 contains 16 residues. The CDR3 loop is CASSVVGRLNTGELFF. In nucleotides, the CDR3 is TGTGCCAGCAGCGTAGTGGGAAGACTAAACACCGGGGAGCTGTTTTTT.

V and J are TRBV6-5 and TRBJ2-3; D is undetermined. Trimming shortened V by 0 bases and J by 6 bases, and 13 bases separated the two germline ends. This CDR3 contains 15 residues. CDR1 MNHEY and CDR2 SVGAGI come from the germline V gene. The chain's CDR3 is CASSYSKYRRDTQYF. CDR3 sequence (DNA): TGTGCCAGCAGTTACTCCAAATATCGGCGGGATACGCAGTATTTT.

V gene TRBV6-2 or TRBV6-3 combines with J gene TRBJ1-1; D gene ambiguous. The length of the CDR3 is 15 residues. Germline loops: CDR1 MNHEY, CDR2 SVGEGT. V was trimmed by 6 bases and J by 1 base, leaving 15 bases between them. The CDR3 loop is CASRNNVRGNTEAFF. In nucleotides, the CDR3 is TGTGCCAGCAGGAATAACGTGAGAGGGAACACTGAAGCTTTCTTT.

The chain links TRBV29-1 to TRBJ1-1, with TRBD1 as a possible D gene (5 bases). Germline V gene data show CDR1 as SQVTM and CDR2 as ANQGSEA. V was clipped by 3 bases and J by 1 base, with 15 bases between them. The CDR3 is made up of 15 amino acids. CDR3 bases: TGCAGCGTTGAGGGGCTGGACTACACGAACACTGAAGCTTTCTTT. As protein: CSVEGLDYTNTEAFF.

The CDR3 loop reads CAVARDQTYEQYF. CDR3 nucleotide sequence: TGTGCCGTCGCCCGAGACCAGACCTACGAGCAGTACTTC. J is TRBJ2-7 and V is TRBV10-3; no definite D call. The germline CDR1 and CDR2 sequences are ENHRY and SYGVKD. Trimming left V 11 bases short and J 2 bases short, with 16 bases between. This CDR3 spans 13 amino acids.

This clonotype was seen repeatedly, ten times or more. CDR3 bases: TGCGCCAGCAGCTTAGGACCCGCCAACGGGGCGGTCGACGAGCAGTACTTC. It translates to CASSLGPANGAVDEQYF. V is TRBV5-1 and J is TRBJ2-7; possibly TRBD1 or TRBD2 for D (5 bases each). The CDR3 has 17 amino acids. Germline lookup yields CDR1 SGHRS and CDR2 YFSETQ. The V and J ends lost 2 bases and 5 bases respectively, with 23 bases between them.

This chain joins TRBV20-1 and TRBJ2-1; D is possibly TRBD2 (6 bases). V gave up 5 bases and J gave up 0 bases, with 14 bases separating them. The CDR3 contains 15 residues. The V gene's germline CDR1 is DFQATT and CDR2 SNEGSKA (reference sequence). The CDR3 protein is CSARHRGSSYNEQFF. For the CDR3, the DNA is TGCAGTGCTCGGCACCGGGGGAGCTCCTACAATGAGCAGTTCTTC.

This clonotype has at least ten counts. This chain connects TRBV19 to TRBJ2-7; TRBD2 aligns across 12 bases. CDR3 length equals 15 residues. V lost 5 bases to trimming and J lost 2 bases; unmatched junction nucleotides: 4. CDR1 LNHDA and CDR2 SQIVND come from the germline V gene (reference sequence). The CDR3 sequence is CASSPLAGGTYEQYF. CDR3 coding DNA: TGTGCCAGTAGTCCACTAGCGGGAGGAACCTACGAGCAGTACTTC.

This clonotype was recorded a few times. The gene calls are TRBV5-4 and TRBJ2-2; D ambiguous. The CDR3 sequence is 14 residues long. V shed 1 base and J shed 4 bases, with 8 bases lying between them. Germline V gene data show CDR1 as SGHNT and CDR2 as YYREEE (reference sequence). CDR3 sequence reads: CASSLTQVTGELFF. In nucleotides, the CDR3 is TGTGCCAGCAGCTTGACTCAAGTCACCGGGGAGCTGTTTTTT. Full variable domain (outside the CDR3, taken from reference TRBV5-4 and TRBJ2-2): ETGVTQSPTHLIKTRGQQVTLRCSSQSGHNTVSWYQQALGQGPQFIFQYYREEENGRGNFPPRFSGLQFPNYSSELNVNALELDDSALYLCASSLTQVTGELFFGEGSRLTVL.

This clonotype showed up many times. The rearrangement links TRBV9 to TRBJ1-1, with D perhaps TRBD1 (6 bases). V was pared by 4 bases and J by 0 bases, with 10 bases between. The CDR3 extends over 14 amino acids. Germline V lookup: CDR1 SGDLS, CDR2 YYNGEE. The CDR3 DNA is TGTGCCAGCAGCTTGGGACACCTGAACACTGAAGCTTTCTTT. It translates to CASSLGHLNTEAFF.

The sample holds a few counts of this clonotype. The V call is TRBV7-2, the J call TRBJ2-1, with D possibly matching TRBD1 (5 bases). V gave up 4 bases and J gave up 4 bases, with 5 bases separating them. The germline V gene has CDR1 SGHTA and CDR2 FQGNSA. The CDR3 consists of 12 residues. The CDR3 DNA reads TGTGCCAGCAGCTGGACATACAATGAGCAGTTCTTC. Encoded protein: CASSWTYNEQFF.